These 10 T cell receptor beta chains were sequenced from one sample in a study of CD8 T cells in Susac syndrome. An input of about 0.45 to 1 ug of RNA was subjected to reverse transcription using random hexamers. MiXCR, run by TCRdb on the immunoSEQ multiplex PCR reads, gives a single entry per CDR3 protein. The sample yields 200,000 to 300,000 distinct CDR3 sequences, almost 97% seen once. The sequenced material came from CD4+ T cells from PBMCs. Receptors were obtained from a human donor with Susac syndrome.

The rearrangement links TRBV11-2 to TRBJ2-5; D may be TRBD2 (5 bases). The germline V gene encodes CDR1 SGHAT and CDR2 FQNNGV. CDR3 length equals 15 residues. V lost 2 bases and J 7 bases, leaving 17 bases between the germline ends. This CDR3 is CASSLSGPDSRTQYF. DNA of the CDR3: TGTGCCAGCAGCTTAAGCGGTCCAGACTCACGGACCCAGTACTTC.

The gene calls are TRBV5-1 and TRBJ2-6; 8 bases line up with TRBD2. This CDR3 is built from 15 residues. CDR1 is SGHRS, CDR2 YFSETQ, per germline. V was clipped by 4 bases and J by 3 bases; unmatched bases: 3. The CDR3 sequence is CASSQTSVGANVLTF. CDR3 coding DNA: TGCGCCAGCAGCCAGACTAGCGTTGGGGCCAACGTCCTGACTTTC.

The chain has TRBV30 and TRBJ2-7, with D possibly matching TRBD2 (6 bases). The CDR3 has 13 residues. Looked up from germline, CDR1 is GTSNPN and CDR2 is SVGIG (reference sequence). Between the trimmed V and J ends, which lost 1 base and 9 bases, there was a span of 16 bases. In DNA, the CDR3 is TGTGCCTGGAGTGACGGGAGTAGTCTCGGGCAGTACTTC. Translating gives CAWSDGSSLGQYF.

V usage is TRBV4-1 and J usage is TRBJ2-1; D may be TRBD2 (5 bases). The CDR3 has 19 residues. CDR1 is MGHRA, CDR2 YSYEKL, per germline. Between the trimmed V and J ends, which lost 1 base and 0 bases, there was a span of 19 bases. The CDR3 here is CASSQGEVSLVGSYNEQFF. The DNA for the CDR3 is TGCGCCAGCAGCCAAGGGGAAGTCTCACTAGTCGGCTCCTACAATGAGCAGTTCTTC.

V and J are TRBV20-1 and TRBJ2-7; D remains ambiguous. Germline CDR1 and CDR2: DFQATT and SNEGSKA (reference sequence). Trimming pared 1 base from V and 0 bases from J, leaving 4 bases between. The CDR3 is made up of 12 amino acids. DNA of the CDR3: TGCAGTGCTAGAGTTAGCTCCTACGAGCAGTACTTC. Translating it yields CSARVSSYEQYF.

The table lists this clonotype with a count of one. The J gene is TRBJ2-5, the V gene TRBV20-1; no reliable D call. The V and J ends lost 0 bases and 1 base respectively, with 12 bases between them. CDR1 and CDR2 from the germline V gene are DFQATT and SNEGSKA (reference sequence). CDR3 length equals 15 residues. CDR3 loop: CSARDPVSLQETQYF. The CDR3 DNA reads TGCAGTGCTAGAGACCCAGTTTCTCTCCAAGAGACCCAGTACTTC.

V and J are TRBV29-1 and TRBJ1-2; a weak D match, TRBD1 (5 bases). Germline V gene lookup returns CDR1 SQVTM and CDR2 ANQGSEA. V was clipped by 3 bases and J by 4 bases, with 15 bases between them. The CDR3 runs to 14 residues. The CDR3, as DNA: TGCAGCGTTGATATAAGTAGGGGTGGCTATGGCTACACCTTC. It yields the protein CSVDISRGGYGYTF.

This chain joins TRBV6-2 or TRBV6-3 and TRBJ1-2; D gene unclear. V lost 6 bases and J lost 4, with 9 bases in between. This CDR3 is 12 amino acids long. From germline, CDR1 is MNHEY and CDR2 SVGEGT. The CDR3 sequence: CASRTSTYGYTF. The DNA for the CDR3 is TGTGCCAGCAGGACCTCGACCTATGGCTACACCTTC.

The chain is built from TRBV29-1 and TRBJ2-3; the D gene could be TRBD1 or TRBD2 (5 bases each). The CDR3 sequence is 13 residues long. The germline CDR1 and CDR2 sequences are SQVTM and ANQGSEA. V shed 4 bases and J shed 6 bases, with 14 bases lying between them. CDR3 sequence (DNA): TGCAGCGTTGCCACCACCGGGACGGATACGCAGTATTTT. Its translation is CSVATTGTDTQYF.

The chain uses TRBV3-1 and TRBJ2-3; TRBD2 matches 9 bases. V lost 5 bases and J lost 1; bases outside the gene matches: 10. The CDR3 covers 17 residues. The germline V gene has CDR1 LGHDT and CDR2 YNNKEL (reference sequence). The DNA of the CDR3 is TGTGCCAGCAGCGCCACAGCGGGAGGATTTCGCACAGATACGCAGTATTTT. Its protein product is CASSATAGGFRTDTQYF.